This TCR beta chain was recorded in a study of OX40 agonist ivuxolimab in advanced cancers. With respect to the entire study: The costimulatory receptor OX40 (CD134) was targeted by ivuxolimab, a fully human IgG2 agonistic monoclonal antibody. Intravenous ivuxolimab was administered to patients every 2 weeks at six dose levels: 0.01, 0.1, 0.3, 1.5, 3 and 10 mg/kg. Among the roughly 50 dose-escalation patients, 19 had hepatocellular carcinoma, 15 or so melanoma, 9 renal cell carcinoma and 9 head and neck cancer. In the dose-escalation cohort, 82.7% of patients were male, and the mean age was approximately 60 years, with a range of about 23 to 90. Patients were allowed to have had prior anti-PD-1, anti-PD-L1 or anti-CTLA-4 therapy, and 30% to 50% of the dose-escalation patients had previously received checkpoint inhibitors. Partial responses occurred in three dose-escalation patients: two with cutaneous melanoma and one with hepatocellular carcinoma. The point of sequencing TCRbeta in the periphery was to test whether ivuxolimab changed TCR sequence diversity and drove clonal T-cell expansion. The paper covers the monotherapy dose-escalation part of the phase I ivuxolimab trial, which included N ≈ 54 patients. Summary of the overall study and its limitations: Clonal expansion of both CD4+ and CD8+ blood T cells was observed from baseline to week 6 at doses 0.1 to 3.0 mg/kg. In the 0.1-3.0 mg/kg groups, partial responders were among the patients with the lowest normalized peripheral clonal expansion, particularly in CD8+ T cells. After ivuxolimab, expanded clones were on average more numerous among CD8+ T cells than among CD4+ T cells. Low levels of normalized T-cell clonal expansion were also seen in some patients who did not respond. The antigen specificity of the clonally expanded peripheral T cells was not determined.

V is pared back by 5 bases and J by 2 bases, with 13 bases lying between the germline termini. Taken from cysteine to phenylalanine, the CDR3 has 15 residues. Of all the DNA, just the CDR3 is kept, 45 bases in frame from base 1. Sequences SNHLY (CDR1) and FYNNEI (CDR2) are obtained from the germline V gene. The trial excluded patients who had a history of autoimmune disease or were on systemic immunosuppression. Peripheral blood for TCR sequencing was collected from all dose cohorts at baseline, on cycle 4 day 1, and on cycle 7 day 1. Samples were obtained from an open-label, multicenter, first-in-human phase I dose-escalation trial of ivuxolimab. Adults with locally advanced or metastatic melanoma, renal cell carcinoma, hepatocellular carcinoma or head and neck squamous cell carcinoma were enrolled in the trial. Before TCR sequencing, CD4+ T cells and CD8+ T cells were sorted from peripheral blood as separate populations.

To sequence the TCRbeta CDR3 region, genomic DNA was isolated from the sorted cells. The immunoSEQ Assay was used to sequence the TCRbeta CDR3 regions. This immuneACCESS table, as held by TCRdb, lists in-frame sequences with V and J called but not all clones. Of the missing ones, under half trace to an unresolved V gene in checked studies; the others have no known cause. Present in this sample are more than 45,000 clones, 80% to 90% of which were seen just once. 0.85% to 0.95% of the sample is in the top ten clones. Of note for this clone: Its target antigen remains unknown. Base-call qualities are not available, and no considerably larger clone is one nucleotide away.

The source is an adult with an advanced solid tumor such as melanoma, head and neck, liver or kidney cancer. Sequences were derived from CD4+ or CD8+ T cells sorted from blood, sampled in a trial of the OX40 agonist ivuxolimab. The sequence is built from TRBV2 and TRBJ1-5; TRBD1 is perhaps the D gene, given 6 matching bases. The CDR3: CASSIQGGGNQPQHF. The nucleotide sequence is given as TGTGCCAGCAGTATACAGGGAGGCGGCAATCAGCCCCAGCATTTT.